These 5 T cell receptor beta chains came from one sample sequenced in a study of T cell clonality in common variable immunodeficiency. Here immunoSEQ multiplex PCR was the method, and the copy in TCRdb shows in-frame clones only, minus some. The sample holds roughly 50,000 clones, and no clone turns up only once. The sequenced sample consisted of peripheral blood mononuclear cells. These receptors all stem from a person aged 18 to 75 in good health.

This clone was counted many times. The read finishes 3 residues shy of the CDR3 end, and the germline J gene is used to complete it. The chain carries TRBV20-1 and TRBJ2-1; 10 positions agree with TRBD2. The CDR3 has 16 residues. CDR1 and CDR2 from the germline V gene are DFQATT and SNEGSKA (reference sequence). Losses at the gene ends were 0 bases for V and 9 bases for J; bases not matched to a gene: 11. CDR3 sequence: CSARDLQREGRGEQFF. The CDR3 DNA, read in part, is TGCAGTGCTAGAGATCTTCAGCGGGAGGGCCGGGGTGAG.

This clone was recorded at least ten times. The read stops 3 residues short of the end of the CDR3; the missing end is completed from the germline J gene. The rearrangement links TRBV29-1 to TRBJ2-3, with 10 bases lining up with TRBD2. The CDR3 has 17 amino acids. The germline V gene encodes CDR1 SQVTM and CDR2 ANQGSEA. The V segment lost 2 bases and the J segment 4 bases; nucleotides outside the gene matches: 12. This CDR3 reads CSVERGASGSLADTQYF. The DNA read from the CDR3 is TGCAGCGTTGAAAGGGGGGCTAGCGGGAGTTTGGCAGATACG.

This clone showed up many times. The read is 3 residues too short to cover the CDR3 end, so that end is filled in from the germline J gene. The chain links TRBV7-3 to TRBJ1-2, with D possibly being TRBD1 (5 bases). Trimming pared 0 bases from V and 3 bases from J, leaving 5 bases between. CDR1 and CDR2 (germline): SGHTA, FQGTGA. This CDR3 contains 13 residues. The sequenced part of the CDR3 DNA is TGTGCCAGCAGCTTAACAGGGGACTATGGC. It encodes CASSLTGDYG. The complete CDR3 reads CASSLTGDYGYTF. Using reference TRBV7-3 and TRBJ1-2 for the parts outside the CDR3, the full variable domain is GAGVSQTPSNKVTEKGKYVELRCDPISGHTALYWYRQSLGQGPEFLIYFQGTGAADDSGLPNDRFFAVRPEGSVSTLKIQRTERGDSAVYLCASSLTGDYGYTFGSGTRLTVV.

This clone occurred a few times. The CDR3 extends 3 residues past the end of the read, so its final part is completed from the germline J gene. This sequence joins TRBV30 and TRBJ2-3; weak D call: TRBD1 (7 bases). This CDR3 contains 17 residues. The germline gives CDR1 GTSNPN, CDR2 SVGIG (reference sequence). CDR3 DNA (partial): TGTGCCTGGAGTGTATTCACCCAGTCAGGGGGGAGAGAGACG. This encodes CAWSVFTQSGGRET. The whole CDR3 sequence is CAWSVFTQSGGRETQYF.

This clone came up many times. Read sequence stops 3 residues before the CDR3 end, and the germline J gene provides the missing end. The chain joins TRBV30 to TRBJ1-1; possible D gene TRBD1, 5 bases. The V and J ends lost 5 bases and 3 bases respectively, with 13 bases between them. The CDR3 sequence is 13 residues long. Germline-derived CDR1 and CDR2 are GTSNPN and SVGIG (reference sequence). CDR3 in amino acids: CAWCQGGDTEAFF. CDR3 bases read: TGTGCCTGGTGTCAGGGTGGAGACACTGAA.